This TCR beta chain was captured by sequencing in a study of blood T cell repertoires in COVID-19. Study-wide context: Samples representing acute and convalescent COVID-19 were sourced from the United States, Italy and Spain. PBMCs, B-cell-depleted T cells, or T cells were the source of the cDNA or gDNA that made up the material.

The CDR3 is 19 amino acids. Trimming took 4 bases from V and 1 from J; bases not matched to a gene: 18. Germline assignment: CDR1 SGHKS and CDR2 YYEKEE (reference sequence). Per the study methods: The authors estimated nucleated cell counts from reference gene primer amplification. The protocol was immunoSEQ multiplex PCR, while the TCRdb copy is restricted to in-frame clones and leaves out a portion. Clonal size and the V and J genes are those of that table, whereas D and trimming came from the DNA. The sample consists of under 45,000 clones, more than 80% of them appearing once. The TCR originated in a man aged 55 to 70 with active COVID-19. Material for sequencing was peripheral blood. This chain connects TRBV5-5 to TRBJ2-5, with 8 bases that match TRBD1. The CDR3 sequence is CASSLGPQGAPLIQETQYF. CDR3 nucleotide sequence: TGTGCCAGCAGCCTCGGGCCGCAGGGGGCCCCACTTATCCAAGAGACCCAGTACTTC.